This is a list of T cell receptor beta chains from one sample in a study of regulatory T cells in long-lasting Graves disease. TCRdb fed the multiplex PCR reads into MiXCR, producing one record per CDR3 protein. The repertoire consists of over 450,000 distinct CDR3 sequences, with more than 10% occurring once and the leading ten covering roughly 8.2%. The same sample was also used in a study of T cells in Graves' hyperthyroidism and ophthalmopathy.

Sequenced here: peripheral blood mononuclear cells (PBMCs), sampled at new diagnosis, from a patient treated with antithyroid drugs. The source is a woman aged 25 to 45 with Graves disease. The conserved cysteine and the conserved F or W are not part of the CDR3 here. D genes are given only for firm matches.

TRBV18 | TRBD1 | ASSPQDRASEAF
TRBV30 | NA | AWTRDTEAF
TRBV29-1 | TRBD1 | SASGTGDQETQY
TRBV11-2 | NA | ASSLMVASYEQY
TRBV5-1 | TRBD2 | ASSPRGVAGRYEQY
TRBV2 | NA | ASSARLSSGNTIY
TRBV4-3 | TRBD2 | ASSQYSSGGYNEQF
TRBV7-3 | NA | ASSLGLGPGELF
TRBV28 | NA | ASSVAYEQY
TRBV27 | NA | ASSTIRGQSREKLF
TRBV11-2 | NA | ASSLGKISGERNEQL
TRBV20-1 | TRBD2 | SASEASGSYNEQF
TRBV20-1 | NA | SARGGHNEQF
TRBV3-1 | NA | ASSRETETQY
TRBV29-1 | TRBD1 | SVEVGGAGDEAF
TRBV19 | NA | ASSIQDASEKLF
TRBV7-2 | TRBD2 | ASSLGLAEETQY
TRBV28 | TRBD1 | ASSVGTGGFSSTDTQY
TRBV18 | NA | ASSPPSGTGNTIY
TRBV28 | NA | ASRTGSYTYEQY
TRBV20-1 | NA | SARQSSIPQETQY
TRBV19 | NA | ASSIDSGSGEAF
TRBV7-9 | TRBD1 | ASSAGQGRLF
TRBV2 | NA | ASSDADTNYGYT
TRBV2 | NA | ASDRAGLYNEQF
TRBV25-1 | NA | ASRGTRGGGSVEQF
TRBV6-1 | TRBD1 | ASEFGGGGNQPQH
TRBV12-3/TRBV12-4 | NA | ASSLASREQF
TRBV9 | NA | ASSVAGARMTEAF
TRBV2 | NA | ASSVQDGELF
TRBV7-3 | NA | ASSLTPFPSDTGELF
TRBV20-1 | NA | SVQATSYNEQF
TRBV10-2 | NA | ASSETRAGHSYNEQF
TRBV4-1 | NA | ASSQDLRATNEKLF
TRBV19 | TRBD1 | ASRTVAGGNSPLH
TRBV5-1 | NA | ASRNLAGGERLF
TRBV30 | TRBD1 | AWSGGTAFYEQY
TRBV10-3 | TRBD2 | AIMKEFGTSGGGRYEQY
TRBV11-3 | NA | ASTSRSWDNEQF
TRBV2 | NA | ASSLRPGAVYEQY
TRBV15 | NA | ATSRAGQGGYNEQF
TRBV20-1 | NA | SARDNEAEAF
TRBV7-9 | NA | ASSPRAAYEQY
TRBV29-1 | TRBD1 | SVEPGTGKTEAF
TRBV27 | TRBD2 | ASSLSHWSGRAMDTQY